These 28 T cell receptor beta chains share one sample of origin, sequenced in a study of post-analysis software for immune sequencing data. Study-level results: TRBV segments more frequent in patients than in controls numbered roughly 5 and included TRBV5-6, TRBV5-1 and TRBV20-1.

The TCR beta cDNA libraries carried unique molecular identifiers. MiXCR was run by TCRdb on the PCR reads, yielding one entry per CDR3 protein. The repertoire holds 820,000 or so distinct CDR3 sequences, with approximately 53% as singletons. Their cognate antigens are unknown. The sequenced sample consisted of blood. All receptors derive from a girl between 5 and 17 years old with multiple sclerosis.

This chain connects TRBV2 to TRBJ1-2; TRBD1 might be the D (5 bases). The V end lost 11 bases, the J end lost 2 bases, and 9 bases lay between the germline ends. Germline V lookup: CDR1 SNHLY, CDR2 FYNNEI. This CDR3 is built from 11 residues. The CDR3 DNA follows: TGTGCCGGGGGGGAAAACTATGGCTACACCTTC. Translated: CAGGENYGYTF.

J is TRBJ1-1 and V is TRBV7-3, with TRBD1 as a possible D gene (5 bases). Trimming removed 5 bases from V and 4 bases from J, with 11 bases in between. The CDR3 has 13 amino acids. Germline values: CDR1 SGHTA, CDR2 FQGTGA. The CDR3 nucleotides are TGTGCCAGCAGCCGGGACGTACGCACTGAAGCTTTCTTT. Protein: CASSRDVRTEAFF.

J is TRBJ2-5 and V is TRBV5-1; 9 bases line up with TRBD1. TRBJ2-7 matches the DNA end more closely, so the J call is doubtful. From germline, CDR1 is SGHRS and CDR2 YFSETQ. The CDR3 totals 16 residues. Here the CDR3 reads CASSFTAGTGNYEQYF. In nucleotides, the CDR3 is TGCGCCAGCAGCTTCACCGCCGGGACAGGGAACTACGAGCAGTACTTC.

The rearrangement links TRBV20-1 to TRBJ2-7; the match to TRBD2 covers 7 bases. V shed 5 bases and J 2 bases; nucleotides not matched to a gene: 12. Germline V lookup: CDR1 DFQATT, CDR2 SNEGSKA (reference sequence). This CDR3 region has 15 residues. CDR3 region: CSALDGRRLTYEQYF. The CDR3, as DNA: TGCAGTGCTCTGGACGGGAGGAGATTAACCTACGAGCAGTACTTC.

This clonotype was detected only a few times. The CDR3 is CSVSPGQGSYEQYF. In DNA, the CDR3 is TGCAGTGTTAGCCCGGGACAGGGGTCCTACGAGCAGTACTTC. This chain connects TRBV20-1 to TRBJ2-7, with 10 bases lining up with TRBD1. CDR3 length: 14 residues. Germline V gives CDR1 DFQATT, CDR2 SNEGSKA (reference sequence). V shed 7 bases and J 1 base; nucleotides not matched to a gene: 7.

This clonotype occurred many times. The chain has TRBV11-2 and TRBJ2-1; D is undetermined. Between the trimmed V and J ends, which lost 5 bases and 9 bases, there was a span of 11 bases. CDR1 is SGHAT and CDR2 is FQNNGV in the germline V gene. The CDR3 has 12 residues. The CDR3 loop reads CASSLLGSEQFF. The CDR3 DNA is TGTGCCAGCAGCCTTCTAGGCAGTGAGCAGTTCTTC.

The chain employs TRBV6-6 and TRBJ2-4; D unclear. TRBJ2-7 matches the DNA end more closely, so the J call is doubtful. Germline V lookup: CDR1 MNHNY, CDR2 SVGAGI (reference sequence). This CDR3 comprises 15 residues. This chain's CDR3 is CASSAWRQHSYEQYF. The CDR3 DNA follows: TGTGCCAGCAGCGCCTGGCGGCAGCACTCCTACGAGCAGTACTTC.

The CDR3 DNA reads as TGCAGTGCTAGAGATCGTGGCGGGAACCCGAGCGAGCAGTACTTC. Translating gives CSARDRGGNPSEQYF. The chain employs TRBV20-1 and TRBJ2-7; D is perhaps TRBD2 (6 bases). The V and J ends lost 0 bases and 6 bases respectively, with 18 bases between them. The CDR3 consists of 15 residues. Germline V lookup: CDR1 DFQATT, CDR2 SNEGSKA (reference sequence).

V usage is TRBV5-1 and J usage is TRBJ1-2; D is uncertain. The germline V gene encodes CDR1 SGHRS and CDR2 YFSETQ. The CDR3 length is 14 residues. With 2 bases removed from V and 3 bases from J, the gap between germline ends came to 11 bases. The CDR3 nucleotides are TGCGCCAGCAGCTTAACAGCAGAAGACTATGGCTACACCTTC. Its protein product is CASSLTAEDYGYTF.

The J gene is TRBJ2-3, the V gene TRBV11-2, with D unresolved. The CDR3 is 14 amino acids. V was cut by 3 bases and J by 1 base, with 8 bases left in between. Germline CDR1 is SGHAT and CDR2 is FQNNGV. The CDR3 region is CASSFLTGTDTQYF. The DNA of the CDR3 is TGTGCCAGCAGCTTTTTAACCGGCACAGATACGCAGTATTTT.

V usage is TRBV5-1 and J usage is TRBJ2-4; the D gene is possibly TRBD1 (6 bases). The J call is doubtful: the DNA matches TRBJ2-7 better. CDR1 is SGHRS, CDR2 YFSETQ, per germline. This CDR3 has 13 amino acids. CDR3 in amino acids: CASSYAGANEQYF. The CDR3 coding sequence is TGCGCCAGCAGCTACGCAGGGGCCAACGAGCAGTACTTC.

This chain joins TRBV11-2 and TRBJ2-7, with D possibly being TRBD1 or TRBD2 (5 bases each). V gave up 4 bases and J gave up 5 bases, with 42 bases separating them. The germline V gene encodes CDR1 SGHAT and CDR2 FQNNGV. The length of the CDR3 is 23 residues. CDR3 region: CASSSQDIGSRLVPGPRGHEQYF. For the CDR3, the DNA is TGTGCCAGCAGCTCCCAGGACATAGGGAGCCGACTTGTCCCAGGCCCTCGAGGGCACGAGCAGTACTTC.

The chain uses TRBV25-1 and TRBJ2-3; D remains ambiguous. Deletions cut 7 bases from V and 5 bases from J, with 10 bases between. The CDR3 sequence is 12 residues long. Per germline, CDR1 MGHDK and CDR2 SYGVNS. The CDR3 bases are TGTGCCAGCACCAACGTTGGAGATACGCAGTATTTT. The encoded protein is CASTNVGDTQYF.

The sample holds a few counts of this clonotype. The chain is built from TRBV29-1 and TRBJ2-2, with D possibly matching TRBD1 (6 bases). The V end lost 4 bases, the J end lost 4 bases, and 10 bases lay between the germline ends. The CDR3 contains 13 residues. CDR1 and CDR2 (germline): SQVTM, ANQGSEA. The CDR3 protein is CSVGMGATGELFF. The CDR3 DNA reads as TGCAGCGTTGGCATGGGGGCCACCGGGGAGCTGTTTTTT.

The chain has TRBV20-1 and TRBJ2-7; 13 bases are a match to TRBD2. Near its end, the DNA agrees better with TRBJ2-5, so the J call may be wrong. This CDR3 contains 14 residues. Germline CDR1 reads DFQATT; CDR2 reads SNEGSKA (reference sequence). The DNA of the CDR3 is TGCAGTGCTTCGGGACTAGCGGGGTTGGAGACCCAGTACTTC. Translated, it gives CSASGLAGLETQYF.

In the case of this clonotype: At one of its ends the junction is not consistent with the germline gene, which may arise from a read error. The CDR3: CAGSSQPDRAISSGANVLTF. For the CDR3, the DNA is TGCGCCGGCAGCTCCCAGCCGGACAGGGCGATAAGCTCTGGGGCCAACGTCCTGACTTTC. This chain connects TRBV5-1 to TRBJ2-6; the match to TRBD1 covers 8 bases. The CDR3 contains 20 residues. Germline values: CDR1 SGHRS, CDR2 YFSETQ.

With respect to this clonotype: The junction and the germline gene differ at one end; a read error may be behind it. V and J are TRBV5-6 and TRBJ2-1; D possibly corresponds to TRBD2 (6 bases). The CDR3 is 15 amino acids. Germline-derived CDR1 and CDR2 are SGHDT and YYEEEE. The CDR3 here is CVSSLRDRGYDEQFF. In nucleotides, the CDR3 is TGTGTCAGCAGCTTGCGGGACCGAGGCTACGATGAGCAGTTCTTC.

The rearrangement uses TRBV12-3 or TRBV12-4 and TRBJ2-5; TRBD2 matches 13 bases. The CDR3 loop spans 16 amino acids. Trimming took 6 bases from V and 7 from J; bases not matched to a gene: 11. CDR3 amino acids: CASRAARLAGGGTQYF. In nucleotides, the CDR3 is TGTGCCAGCAGAGCTGCCCGACTAGCGGGGGGCGGGACCCAGTACTTC.

CDR3 in amino acids: CASSLVGLQGYEQYF. CDR3 nucleotides: TGTGCCAGCAGCCTCGTCGGACTCCAAGGCTACGAGCAGTACTTC. This chain uses TRBV7-9 with TRBJ2-5, with D tentatively TRBD2 (5 bases). The DNA end lines up better with TRBJ2-7; the J call may be wrong. Germline V CDR1 and CDR2: SEHNR, FQNEAQ (reference sequence). The CDR3 loop spans 15 amino acids.

This chain links TRBV7-3 with TRBJ2-7; perhaps TRBD1 as D (5 bases). Trimming removed 4 bases from V and 0 bases from J, with 13 bases in between. Germline CDR1 and CDR2: SGHTA and FQGTGA. This CDR3 has 15 amino acids. CDR3 coding DNA: TGTGCCAGCAGCTCAAGGGGCGAGTCCTCCTACGAGCAGTACTTC. Amino acid sequence: CASSSRGESSYEQYF.

There are a few counts of this clonotype. This chain links TRBV11-2 with TRBJ2-1; tentatively, D is TRBD2 (7 bases). The germline gives CDR1 SGHAT, CDR2 FQNNGV. The ends were cut back, 5 bases at V and 2 bases at J, with 19 bases in the middle. This CDR3 spans 17 amino acids. CDR3 protein: CASSPTEGGVTYNEQFF. The CDR3 DNA reads TGTGCCAGCAGCCCAACCGAGGGGGGGGTAACCTACAATGAGCAGTTCTTC.

This clonotype was observed many times. V is TRBV10-3 and J is TRBJ2-1; D is uncertain. V gave up 2 bases and J gave up 7 bases, with 6 bases separating them. This CDR3 comprises 12 residues. Germline-derived CDR1 and CDR2 are ENHRY and SYGVKD. The CDR3 bases are TGTGCCATCAGTGAGAGTGGAAATGAGCAGTTCTTC. Its translation is CAISESGNEQFF.

The chain joins TRBV7-9 to TRBJ2-1, with 12 bases identical to TRBD2. The CDR3 is 15 residues long. Germline CDR1 and CDR2: SEHNR and FQNEAQ (reference sequence). Trimming at V came to 5 bases and at J to 7 bases, leaving 6 bases not matched to a gene. The CDR3 DNA reads TGTGCCAGCAGCGTGGGACTAGCGGGTTTGAATGAGCAGTTCTTC. Its translation is CASSVGLAGLNEQFF.

This clonotype turned up a few times. The rearrangement uses TRBV20-1 and TRBJ1-2; the D is unclear. This CDR3 region has 13 residues. Germline V CDR1 and CDR2: DFQATT, SNEGSKA (reference sequence). The V end was cut by 3 bases, the J end by 8 bases, with 16 bases between. The CDR3 loop is CSASSLNRTGYTF. The CDR3 coding sequence is TGCAGTGCTAGCTCCCTCAACCGCACAGGCTACACCTTC.

The chain uses TRBV7-9 and TRBJ1-4, with TRBD1 matching 9 bases. V dropped 3 bases and J dropped 0; count of bases not matched to a gene: 11. Germline lookup yields CDR1 SEHNR and CDR2 FQNEAQ (reference sequence). CDR3 length: 19 residues. For the CDR3, the DNA is TGTGCCAGCAGCTTTCCCGGGACAGGGAAGGGACCAACTAATGAAAAACTGTTTTTT. Amino acid sequence: CASSFPGTGKGPTNEKLFF.

This chain joins TRBV20-1 and TRBJ1-2; 7 positions match TRBD1. CDR3 size: 14 residues. The V and J ends lost 4 bases and 3 bases, in that order; junction bases with no gene match: 8. CDR1 and CDR2 (germline): DFQATT, SNEGSKA (reference sequence). CDR3 residues: CSAIRYQGDYGYTF. CDR3 coding DNA: TGCAGTGCTATTCGTTATCAGGGGGACTATGGCTACACCTTC.

In DNA, the CDR3 is TGTGCCAGCAGCTCATTCAGGGACAGCTCCGCAACAACTAATGAAAAACTGTTTTTT. This codes for CASSSFRDSSATTNEKLFF. The chain employs TRBV14 and TRBJ1-4; 7 nucleotides match TRBD1. This CDR3 spans 19 amino acids. CDR1 SGHDN and CDR2 FVKESK come from the germline V gene. The junction had 15 bases not matched to a gene; V was cut back by 5 bases and J by 0 bases.

The chain carries TRBV12-3 or TRBV12-4 and TRBJ2-1; 9 bases match TRBD2. Trimming at V came to 3 bases and at J to 8 bases, leaving 8 bases not matched to a gene. The CDR3 is 15 amino acids. This CDR3 reads CASSFRSGGLDEQFF. CDR3 in DNA: TGTGCCAGCAGTTTTCGGAGCGGGGGGCTGGATGAGCAGTTCTTC.